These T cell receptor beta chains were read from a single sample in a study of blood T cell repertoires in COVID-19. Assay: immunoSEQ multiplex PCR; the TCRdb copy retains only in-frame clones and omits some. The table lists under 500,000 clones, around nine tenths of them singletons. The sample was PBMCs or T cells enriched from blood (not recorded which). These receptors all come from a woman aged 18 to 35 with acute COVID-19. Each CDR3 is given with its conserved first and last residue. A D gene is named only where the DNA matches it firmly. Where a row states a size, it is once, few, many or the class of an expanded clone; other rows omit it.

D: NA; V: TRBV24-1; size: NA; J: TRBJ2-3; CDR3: CATSPGLGGTDTDTQYF; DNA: TGTGCCACCAGTCCAGGACTCGGCGGGACAGACACAGATACGCAGTATTTT
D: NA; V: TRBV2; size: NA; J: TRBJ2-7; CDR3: CASSEALRGHYYEQYF; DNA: TGTGCCAGCAGTGAAGCGCTTCGGGGACACTACTACGAGCAGTACTTC
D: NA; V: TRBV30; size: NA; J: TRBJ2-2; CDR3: CAWRIRVGELFF; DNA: TGTGCCTGGAGGATCAGGGTCGGGGAGCTGTTTTTT
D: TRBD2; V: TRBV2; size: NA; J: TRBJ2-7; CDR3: CASSVGTSGPYEQYF; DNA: TGTGCCAGCAGTGTCGGGACTAGCGGGCCCTACGAGCAGTACTTC
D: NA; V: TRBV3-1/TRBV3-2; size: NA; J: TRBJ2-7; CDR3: CASSQAREQYF; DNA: TGTGCCAGCAGCCAAGCGAGAGAGCAGTACTTC
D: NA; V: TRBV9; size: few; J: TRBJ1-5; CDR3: CASSVYPGVGQPQHF; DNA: TGTGCCAGCAGCGTATACCCGGGAGTTGGACAGCCCCAGCATTTT
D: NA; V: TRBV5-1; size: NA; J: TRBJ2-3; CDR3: CASSLRGIEADTQYF; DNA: TGCGCCAGCAGCTTGCGAGGCATTGAGGCAGATACGCAGTATTTT
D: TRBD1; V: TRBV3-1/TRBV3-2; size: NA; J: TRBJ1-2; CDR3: CASSPGTGERYGYTF; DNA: TGTGCCAGCAGCCCCGGGACAGGGGAGAGGTATGGCTACACCTTC
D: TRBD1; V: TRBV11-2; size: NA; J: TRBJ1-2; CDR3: CASSLGPAGTGDTGYTF; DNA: TGTGCCAGCAGCTTAGGTCCTGCCGGGACAGGGGATACTGGCTACACCTTC
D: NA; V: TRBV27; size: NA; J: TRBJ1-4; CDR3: CASSSILNRVGGEKLFF; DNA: TGTGCCAGCAGTTCTATCCTCAACAGGGTCGGTGGTGAAAAACTGTTTTTT
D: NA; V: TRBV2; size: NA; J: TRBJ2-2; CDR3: CASKAVTSNTGELFF; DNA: TGTGCCAGCAAGGCGGTTACTTCAAACACCGGGGAGCTGTTTTTT
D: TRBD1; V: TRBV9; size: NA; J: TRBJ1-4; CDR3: CASSKTGTGGSEKLFF; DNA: TGTGCCAGCAGCAAGACCGGGACAGGGGGAAGTGAAAAACTGTTTTTT
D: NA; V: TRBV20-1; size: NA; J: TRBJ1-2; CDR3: CSATTSYGYTF; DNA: TGCAGTGCAACAACGTCCTATGGCTACACCTTC
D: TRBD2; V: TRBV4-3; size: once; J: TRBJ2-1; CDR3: CASSQGLAGKNEQFF; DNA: TGCGCCAGCAGCCAGGGACTAGCGGGAAAAAATGAGCAGTTCTTC
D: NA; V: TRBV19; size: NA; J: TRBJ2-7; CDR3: CASSITGTISYEQYF; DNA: TGTGCCAGTAGTATAACAGGTACTATCTCCTACGAGCAGTACTTC
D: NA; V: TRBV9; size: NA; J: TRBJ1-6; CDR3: CASSVDRVGGNNSPLHF; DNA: TGTGCCAGCAGCGTAGACAGGGTTGGAGGAAATAATTCACCCCTCCACTTT
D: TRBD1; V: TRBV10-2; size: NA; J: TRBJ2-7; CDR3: CATRQGAGEQYF; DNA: TGCGCCACAAGACAGGGGGCGGGGGAGCAGTACTTC
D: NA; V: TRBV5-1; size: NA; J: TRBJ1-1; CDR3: CASSLETGNTEAFF; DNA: TGCGCCAGCAGCTTGGAAACGGGGAACACTGAAGCTTTCTTT
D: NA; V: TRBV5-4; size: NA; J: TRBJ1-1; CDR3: CASRTVSGNTEAFF; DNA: TGTGCCAGCAGAACCGTTTCGGGGAACACTGAAGCTTTCTTT
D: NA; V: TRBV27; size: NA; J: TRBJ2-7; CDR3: CASSSGLFNEQYF; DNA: TGTGCCAGCAGTTCGGGACTGTTCAACGAGCAGTACTTC
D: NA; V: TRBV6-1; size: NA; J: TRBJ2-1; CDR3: CASSEPGNEQFF; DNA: TGTGCCAGCAGTGAACCGGGAAATGAGCAGTTCTTC
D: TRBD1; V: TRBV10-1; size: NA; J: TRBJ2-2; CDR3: CASSPGQGWPSSDGELFF; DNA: TGCGCCAGCAGCCCCGGACAGGGTTGGCCTAGCTCGGACGGGGAGCTGTTTTTT
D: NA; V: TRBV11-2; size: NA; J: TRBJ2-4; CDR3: CASSLPGGGAKNIQYF; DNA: TGTGCCAGCAGCCTCCCTGGCGGCGGAGCCAAAAACATTCAGTACTTC
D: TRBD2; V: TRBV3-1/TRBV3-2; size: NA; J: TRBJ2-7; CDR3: CASSHAGTSGSYEQYF; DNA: TGTGCCAGCAGCCATGCCGGGACTAGCGGGTCCTACGAGCAGTACTTC
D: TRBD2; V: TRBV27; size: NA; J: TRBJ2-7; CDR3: CASSGGVHLEQYF; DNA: TGTGCCAGTAGCGGGGGCGTCCACCTCGAGCAGTACTTC
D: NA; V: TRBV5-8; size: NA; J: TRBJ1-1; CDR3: CASSLAGRAEAFF; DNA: TGTGCCAGCAGCTTAGCCGGCAGGGCTGAAGCTTTCTTT
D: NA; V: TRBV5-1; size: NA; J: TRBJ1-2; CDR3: CASSLRGVYGYTF; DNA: TGCGCCAGCAGCTTACGGGGGGTCTATGGCTACACCTTC
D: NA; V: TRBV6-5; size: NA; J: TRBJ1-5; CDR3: CASSPDPRGNQPQHF; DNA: TGTGCCAGCAGTCCTGACCCCCGAGGGAATCAGCCCCAGCATTTT
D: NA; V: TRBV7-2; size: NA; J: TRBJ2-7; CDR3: CASRGRVSYEQYF; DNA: TGTGCCAGCAGGGGCAGGGTCTCCTACGAGCAGTACTTC
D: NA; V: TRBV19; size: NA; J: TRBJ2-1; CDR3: CASSGSLNEQFF; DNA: TGTGCCAGTAGTGGTAGCCTCAATGAGCAGTTCTTC
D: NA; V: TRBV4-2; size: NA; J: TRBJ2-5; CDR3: CASSPVGGEETQYF; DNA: TGTGCCAGCAGCCCCGTGGGCGGGGAAGAGACCCAGTACTTC
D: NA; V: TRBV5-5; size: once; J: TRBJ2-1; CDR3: CASSLRGGYNEQFF; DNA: TGTGCCAGCAGCTTGCGCGGCGGGTACAATGAGCAGTTCTTC
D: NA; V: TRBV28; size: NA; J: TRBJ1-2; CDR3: CASSREEDGYTF; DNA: TGTGCCAGTTCCCGGGAGGAAGATGGCTACACCTTC
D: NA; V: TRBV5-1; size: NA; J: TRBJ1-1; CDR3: CASSLEWRGGDTEAFF; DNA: TGCGCCAGCAGCTTGGAGTGGCGGGGAGGGGACACTGAAGCTTTCTTT
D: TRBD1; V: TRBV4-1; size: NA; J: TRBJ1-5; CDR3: CASSHPGQGLSNQPQHF; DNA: TGCGCCAGCAGCCATCCGGGACAGGGCTTGAGCAATCAGCCCCAGCATTTT
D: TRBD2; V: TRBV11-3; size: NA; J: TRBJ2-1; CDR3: CASSPIGGEIVDNEQFF; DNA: TGTGCCAGCAGCCCCATCGGGGGGGAGATCGTAGACAATGAGCAGTTCTTC
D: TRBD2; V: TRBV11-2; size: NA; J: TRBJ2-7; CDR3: CASSYGTSGAYEQYF; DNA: TGTGCCAGCAGCTACGGGACTAGCGGCGCGTACGAGCAGTACTTC
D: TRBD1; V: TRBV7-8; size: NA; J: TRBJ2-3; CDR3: CASSFLGQGVSTDTQYF; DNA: TGTGCCAGCAGCTTCCTGGGACAGGGAGTTTCAACAGATACGCAGTATTTT
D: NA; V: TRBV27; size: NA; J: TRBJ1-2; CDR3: CASSFAGSGYTF; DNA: TGTGCCAGCAGTTTCGCCGGGAGTGGCTACACCTTC
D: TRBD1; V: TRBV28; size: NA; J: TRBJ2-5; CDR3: CASSMTGAGETQYF; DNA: TGTGCCAGCAGTATGACAGGGGCGGGGGAGACCCAGTACTTC
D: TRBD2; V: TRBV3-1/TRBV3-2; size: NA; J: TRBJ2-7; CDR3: CASSQGGLADYEQYF; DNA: TGTGCCAGCAGCCAAGGGGGACTAGCGGACTACGAGCAGTACTTC
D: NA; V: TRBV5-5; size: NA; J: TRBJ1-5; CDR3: CASRETENNQPQHF; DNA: TGTGCCAGCAGAGAGACAGAGAACAATCAGCCCCAGCATTTT
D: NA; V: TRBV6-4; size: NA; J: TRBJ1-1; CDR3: CASTAGPGNTEAFF; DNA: TGTGCCAGCACGGCGGGCCCGGGGAACACTGAAGCTTTCTTT
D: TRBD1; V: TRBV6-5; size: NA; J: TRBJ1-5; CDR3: CASGKQGAFQPQHF; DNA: TGTGCCAGCGGAAAACAGGGGGCATTTCAGCCCCAGCATTTT
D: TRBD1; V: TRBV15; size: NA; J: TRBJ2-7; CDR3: CATSRHSGQGREQYF; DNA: TGTGCCACCAGCAGACACTCCGGACAGGGCCGCGAGCAGTACTTC